This TCR beta chain was observed in a study of shared clonotypes between healthy human individuals. Study-level background: The study drew on a couple of women and three men aged 18 to 49 as donors.

Sequenced by immunoSEQ multiplex PCR; TCRdb stores in-frame clones only, minus some. The sample has about 1.1 million clones, roughly 80% seen once. V was pared by 1 base and J by 2 bases, with 5 bases between. From germline, CDR1 is SGHDN and CDR2 FVKESK. The CDR3 is 13 residues long. The receptor was isolated from a man aged 18 to 35 in good health. Some clones in this sample may be carry-over from other donors' samples. Sequenced input: memory CD4+ T cells from PBMCs. Noted subset: CD45RA-negative fraction. This chain uses TRBV14 with TRBJ1-2, with D uncertain. CDR3 amino acids: CASSQGINYGYTF. The CDR3 bases are TGTGCCAGCAGCCAAGGCATAAACTATGGCTACACCTTC.